This T cell receptor (beta chain) was profiled in a study of T cell repertoires in aging, cancer and after chemotherapy. A mixed TRB-A/B primer pool amplified rearranged TRB by multiplex touch-down PCR. TCRdb analysed the multiplex PCR reads with MiXCR anew, one entry per CDR3 protein. Of over a thousand distinct CDR3 sequences listed, less than 35% were seen once; the top ten hold 9.5% to 13%. TCR beta rearrangements were amplified from peripheral blood genomic DNA. The germline V gene encodes CDR1 MNHEY and CDR2 SVGEGT. The CDR3 runs to 13 residues. V shed 7 bases and J shed 4 bases, with 13 bases lying between them.

This TCR was recovered from a human donor with a solid tumor. The V and J genes are TRBV6-2 or TRBV6-3 and TRBJ1-2; tentative D call: TRBD1 (5 bases). The source material was blood. CDR3 loop: CASTSMGGYGYTF. The DNA for the CDR3 is TGTGCCAGCACCTCGATGGGGGGCTATGGCTACACCTTC.